The 30 T cell receptor beta chains in this list originate from one sample, sequenced in a study of blood T cell repertoires in COVID-19. Clones were read by immunoSEQ multiplex PCR, and TCRdb kept only the in-frame ones, dropping some. This table has some 330,000 clones, about 89% appearing once. Sequencing was carried out using PBMCs or T cells enriched from blood (not recorded which). The source is a man aged 35-49 years in a cohort exposed to, infected with or recovered from COVID-19 (not recorded which).

The rearrangement joins TRBV18 to TRBJ2-1; D is possibly TRBD1 (5 bases). Germline CDR1 and CDR2: KGHSH and LQKENI. This CDR3 is 15 amino acids long. V was trimmed by 0 bases and J by 2 bases, leaving 8 bases between them. CDR3: CASSPPSQAYNEQFF. DNA of the CDR3: TGTGCCAGCTCACCACCGTCACAGGCCTACAATGAGCAGTTCTTC.

This chain connects TRBV10-3 to TRBJ1-2; 8 positions agree with TRBD1. This CDR3 spans 14 amino acids. Germline assignment: CDR1 ENHRY and CDR2 SYGVKD. Trimming removed 7 bases from V and 3 bases from J; junction bases left unmatched: 7. This CDR3 reads CAIKQGAIDYGYTF. The CDR3 DNA reads TGTGCCATCAAGCAGGGGGCAATAGACTATGGCTACACCTTC.

V gene TRBV30 combines with J gene TRBJ1-2; 9 bases align to TRBD1. The germline V gene encodes CDR1 GTSNPN and CDR2 SVGIG (reference sequence). The CDR3 has 14 residues. J gave up 6 bases and V 3 bases, and 8 bases lay outside the gene matches. CDR3 sequence (DNA): TGTGCCTGGAGGGGGACAGGGACGGGGCATGGCTACACCTTC. Its protein product is CAWRGTGTGHGYTF.

The rearrangement joins TRBV5-4 to TRBJ2-1; D perhaps matches TRBD2 (6 bases). Per the germline V gene, CDR1 is SGHNT and CDR2 is YYREEE (reference sequence). The V and J ends lost 6 bases and 4 bases respectively, with 20 bases between them. The CDR3 runs 16 residues. In DNA, the CDR3 is TGTGCCAGCACTTCACTCGGGGCGGGGATATACAATGAGCAGTTCTTC. It codes for CASTSLGAGIYNEQFF.

The chain combines TRBV9 with TRBJ2-7, with D possibly being TRBD2 (6 bases). This CDR3 region has 15 residues. Germline V gene data show CDR1 as SGDLS and CDR2 as YYNGEE. With 3 bases removed from V and 4 bases from J, the gap between germline ends came to 17 bases. The DNA of the CDR3 is TGTGCCAGCAGCGGGAGGGACCTCCGGAATTACGAGCAGTACTTC. Protein product: CASSGRDLRNYEQYF.

V usage is TRBV5-1 and J usage is TRBJ1-4; 7 bases agree with TRBD1. The CDR3 loop spans 15 amino acids. V lost 0 bases and J lost 3; bases outside the gene matches: 2. CDR1 is SGHRS and CDR2 is YFSETQ in the germline V gene. CDR3 DNA: TGCGCCAGCAGCTTGGAGGGGGCGCCTAATGAAAAACTGTTTTTT. This sequence encodes CASSLEGAPNEKLFF. Drawing the rest from reference TRBV5-1 and TRBJ1-4, the complete variable domain is KAGVTQTPRYLIKTRGQQVTLSCSPISGHRSVSWYQQTPGQGLQFLFEYFSETQRNKGNFPGRFSGRQFSNSRSEMNVSTLELGDSALYLCASSLEGAPNEKLFFGSGTQLSVL.

The CDR3 DNA reads as TGTGCCAGCAGCTCGTTTAGCGGGAGAAGGGCATCCGAGCAGTACTTC. Residues: CASSSFSGRRASEQYF. The rearrangement links TRBV7-2 to TRBJ2-7; 9 nucleotides align to TRBD2. This CDR3 spans 16 amino acids. Trimming at V came to 4 bases and at J to 6 bases, leaving 13 bases not matched to a gene. Germline V lookup: CDR1 SGHTA, CDR2 FQGNSA.

The rearrangement uses TRBV19 and TRBJ1-2; TRBD1 aligns across 8 bases. Germline V gene data show CDR1 as LNHDA and CDR2 as SQIVND (reference sequence). The CDR3 contains 15 residues. The V segment lost 5 bases and the J segment 2 bases; nucleotides outside the gene matches: 7. CDR3 in DNA: TGTGCCAGTAGTCTTGACAGGGGCCGAAACTATGGCTACACCTTC. Protein sequence: CASSLDRGRNYGYTF. The entire variable domain, with the rest obtained from reference TRBV19 and TRBJ1-2, is as follows: DGGITQSPKYLFRKEGQNVTLSCEQNLNHDAMYWYRQDPGQGLRLIYYSQIVNDFQKGDIAEGYSVSREKKESFPLTVTSAQKNPTAFYLCASSLDRGRNYGYTFGSGTRLTVV.

This clone was detected a few times. This chain links TRBV5-1 with TRBJ2-7, with no clear D. The V end lost 4 bases, the J end lost 4 bases, and 9 bases lay between the germline ends. Germline V lookup: CDR1 SGHRS, CDR2 YFSETQ. The CDR3 extends over 12 amino acids. The CDR3: CASSLQPYEQYF. For the CDR3, the DNA is TGCGCCAGCAGCCTACAGCCATACGAGCAGTACTTC.

The CDR3 coding sequence is TGTGCCAGCAGCTCCGGGACAGGGGGATGGGGCTACACCTTC. Protein: CASSSGTGGWGYTF. The rearrangement links TRBV5-6 to TRBJ1-2; 11 nucleotides line up with TRBD1. Per the germline V gene, CDR1 is SGHDT and CDR2 is YYEEEE. The V and J ends lost 3 bases and 8 bases, in that order; junction bases with no gene match: 6. The CDR3 loop spans 14 amino acids.

The genes are TRBV28 and TRBJ2-7; D is undetermined. The germline gives CDR1 MDHEN, CDR2 SYDVKM. V dropped 2 bases and J dropped 1 base, with 9 bases sitting between them. This CDR3 is 14 amino acids long. CDR3 residues: CASSLTVLSYEQYF. For the CDR3, the DNA is TGTGCCAGCAGTTTAACAGTCCTTTCCTACGAGCAGTACTTC.

The chain recombines TRBV30 with TRBJ2-3; 8 nucleotides match TRBD2. The V gene's germline CDR1 is GTSNPN and CDR2 SVGIG (reference sequence). The V segment lost 5 bases and the J segment 5 bases; nucleotides outside the gene matches: 12. The CDR3 covers 15 residues. The CDR3 loop is CAWGVGSGREDTQYF. CDR3 bases: TGTGCCTGGGGCGTCGGGAGCGGGAGAGAAGATACGCAGTATTTT.

The CDR3 spells CASSVGGNTGELFF. The CDR3 region has the DNA TGCGCCAGCAGCGTCGGAGGAAACACCGGGGAGCTGTTTTTT. The V and J genes are TRBV5-1 and TRBJ2-2, with D perhaps TRBD2 (5 bases). Germline lookup yields CDR1 SGHRS and CDR2 YFSETQ. CDR3 length: 14 amino acids. V was cut by 4 bases and J by 2 bases, with 9 bases left in between.

Details on this clone: The junction departs from germline at one end; a sequencing error may be responsible. V usage is TRBV19 and J usage is TRBJ2-1, with 9 bases lining up with TRBD2. Germline V gene lookup returns CDR1 LNHDA and CDR2 SQIVND (reference sequence). This CDR3 region has 12 residues. The CDR3 DNA reads as TGTGCCAGTAGTATACCCGCTAGCGGGATGATCTTC. This gives the protein CASSIPASGMIF.

The chain recombines TRBV7-3 with TRBJ2-7; a weak D match, TRBD1 (7 bases). This CDR3 region has 14 residues. Germline V CDR1 and CDR2: SGHTA, FQGTGA. Trimming removed 5 bases at V and 3 bases at J, with 14 bases between. The CDR3 nucleotides read TGTGCCAGCAGCCCCCAGGGGGGTTACTACGAGCAGTACTTC. The encoded protein is CASSPQGGYYEQYF.

The rearrangement joins TRBV6-4 to TRBJ1-2, with D uncertain. Germline V gene data show CDR1 as MRHNA and CDR2 as SNTAGT. This CDR3 region has 14 residues. The V gene lost 7 bases and the J gene lost 4 bases, with 16 bases spanning the gap. In DNA form, the CDR3 reads TGTGCCAGCACTCCAGATGGTAGCCCCTATGGCTACACCTTC. Protein sequence: CASTPDGSPYGYTF.

This clone appeared once. V gene TRBV11-3 combines with J gene TRBJ2-2; weak D call: TRBD2 (5 bases). The CDR3 covers 15 residues. Per the germline V gene, CDR1 is SGHNT and CDR2 is YENEEA. V lost 2 bases to trimming and J lost 0 bases, with 7 bases between them. The CDR3 DNA sequence: TGTGCCAGCAGCTTAACGGAGGCGAACACCGGGGAGCTGTTTTTT. Amino acid sequence: CASSLTEANTGELFF.

This rearrangement joins TRBV5-5 to TRBJ2-2, with D maybe TRBD1 (5 bases). The CDR3 is 16 amino acids. CDR1 and CDR2 (germline): SGHKS, YYEKEE (reference sequence). The V and J ends lost 0 bases and 6 bases respectively, with 15 bases between them. The CDR3 DNA reads as TGTGCCAGCAGCTTGGGGCTGTCAGGGTGGTCCGGGGAGCTGTTTTTT. This encodes CASSLGLSGWSGELFF.

The genes are TRBV7-3 and TRBJ2-3, with TRBD2 matching over 9 bases. The germline V gene has CDR1 SGHTA and CDR2 FQGTGA. Trimming cost V 2 bases and J 6 bases; bases outside gene matches: 6. This CDR3 is 15 amino acids long. The CDR3 is CASSLGSGRLDTQYF. CDR3 DNA sequence: TGTGCCAGCAGCTTAGGTAGCGGGAGACTGGATACGCAGTATTTT.

CDR3 in DNA: TGCAGCGTTGGGACAGGGGATTTGGTCGATACGCAGTATTTT. Residues: CSVGTGDLVDTQYF. The chain links TRBV29-1 to TRBJ2-3; 9 nucleotides line up with TRBD1. The CDR3 contains 14 residues. With 4 bases clipped from V and 6 bases from J, the junction kept 8 bases outside the gene matches. Germline loops: CDR1 SQVTM, CDR2 ANQGSEA.

In this sample, this clone turned up a few times. The chain couples TRBV30 to TRBJ1-2; TRBD1 aligns across 8 bases. This CDR3 contains 13 residues. With V trimmed by 1 base and J by 3 bases, 1 base remained unmatched. Germline CDR1 and CDR2: GTSNPN and SVGIG (reference sequence). The CDR3 protein is CAWSAQGDYGYTF. DNA of the CDR3: TGTGCCTGGAGTGCACAGGGGGACTATGGCTACACCTTC.

V usage is TRBV6-5 and J usage is TRBJ2-1, with 8 bases matching TRBD1. CDR3 length equals 15 residues. Trimming removed 6 bases from V and 0 bases from J; junction bases left unmatched: 4. In germline, CDR1 is MNHEY, CDR2 SVGAGI. The CDR3 DNA reads TGTGCCAGCAGCCGGACAGGGAGCTCCTACAATGAGCAGTTCTTC. Protein product: CASSRTGSSYNEQFF.

This clone was seen just once. The V call is TRBV5-1, the J call TRBJ2-3; no clear D. Trimming took off 0 bases at V and 6 bases at J, with 14 bases between the two ends. CDR3 length: 15 residues. Germline V lookup: CDR1 SGHRS, CDR2 YFSETQ. CDR3: CASSLVAGKFDTQYF. For the CDR3, the DNA is TGCGCCAGCAGCTTGGTGGCTGGCAAGTTTGATACGCAGTATTTT.

In its sample, this clone was seen once. The sample carries other DNA sequences with the same CDR3. The chain uses TRBV18 and TRBJ2-2; the match to TRBD1 covers 7 bases. Trimming removed 4 bases from V and 4 bases from J; junction bases left unmatched: 3. CDR3 length: 14 residues. CDR1 and CDR2 from the germline V gene are KGHSH and LQKENI. The CDR3 protein is CASSRDSRTGELFF. The CDR3 region has the DNA TGTGCCAGCTCACGGGACAGTCGCACCGGGGAGCTGTTTTTT.

The table lists this clone with a count of one. The rearrangement links TRBV7-9 to TRBJ1-2; weak D call: TRBD1 (6 bases). The CDR3 has 13 residues. Germline V gene data show CDR1 as SEHNR and CDR2 as FQNEAQ (reference sequence). V dropped 3 bases and J dropped 8 bases, with 13 bases sitting between them. CDR3 region: CASSLSGARGYTF. The CDR3 nucleotides are TGTGCCAGCAGCTTGTCAGGGGCGCGCGGCTACACCTTC. Complete variable domain (other parts from reference TRBV7-9 and TRBJ1-2): DTGVSQNPRHKITKRGQNVTFRCDPISEHNRLYWYRQTLGQGPEFLTYFQNEAQLEKSRLLSDRFSAERPKGSFSTLEIQRTEQGDSAMYLCASSLSGARGYTFGSGTRLTVV.

The chain carries TRBV6-4 and TRBJ1-2, with TRBD1 as a possible D gene (6 bases). V lost 0 bases and J 4 bases, leaving 21 bases between the germline ends. Germline CDR1 reads MRHNA; CDR2 reads SNTAGT. The CDR3 sequence is 18 residues long. The CDR3 region is CASSDSAEGGRTSYGYTF. Written as DNA, the CDR3 is TGTGCCAGCAGTGACTCGGCTGAAGGGGGAAGGACTAGCTATGGCTACACCTTC.

The chain links TRBV9 to TRBJ2-3, with 9 bases fitting TRBD1. Unmatched junction bases numbered 18, after V lost 3 bases and J lost 1 base. Germline V gene lookup returns CDR1 SGDLS and CDR2 YYNGEE. The CDR3 spans 20 residues. CDR3 bases: TGTGCCAGCAGCGAAACACCGGGCCTGACAGGGGGTGTTGGCACAGATACGCAGTATTTT. The encoded protein is CASSETPGLTGGVGTDTQYF.

J is TRBJ1-5 and V is TRBV4-1; 10 bases fit TRBD1. The CDR3 is 15 residues long. Trimming took 4 bases from V and 2 from J; bases not matched to a gene: 2. Per germline, CDR1 MGHRA and CDR2 YSYEKL. The CDR3: CASSPDRGGNQPQHF. The CDR3 coding sequence is TGCGCCAGCAGCCCGGACAGGGGGGGCAATCAGCCCCAGCATTTT.

The genes are TRBV4-1 and TRBJ2-4; D is possibly TRBD2 (5 bases). Trimming shortened V by 1 base and J by 7 bases, and 14 bases separated the two germline ends. This CDR3 has 15 residues. Germline lookup yields CDR1 MGHRA and CDR2 YSYEKL. CDR3 in DNA: TGCGCCAGCAGCCAAGGTATCGGGGATAGCAACATTCAGTACTTC. This gives the protein CASSQGIGDSNIQYF.

This clone turned up a few times. This chain connects TRBV28 to TRBJ1-6; 8 nucleotides align to TRBD1. The length of the CDR3 is 17 residues. Per germline, CDR1 MDHEN and CDR2 SYDVKM. The V gene end was trimmed by 6 bases and the J gene end by 3 bases; junction bases not matched to a gene: 10. CDR3: CASRDRDWGLYNSPLHF. CDR3 bases: TGTGCCAGCAGGGACAGGGATTGGGGCCTCTATAATTCACCCCTCCACTTT. The variable domain in full, completed from reference TRBV28 and TRBJ1-6, reads DVKVTQSSRYLVKRTGEKVFLECVQDMDHENMFWYRQDPGLGLRLIYFSYDVKMKEKGDIPEGYSVSREKKERFSLILESASTNQTSMYLCASRDRDWGLYNSPLHFGNGTRLTVT.